Listed here are 14 T cell receptor beta chains from one sample, sequenced in a study of T cells in tumors after PD-1 blockade. TCRdb's copy holds only in-frame clones and misses some; the assay was immunoSEQ multiplex PCR. The table has around 60,000 clones, roughly 75% seen once. The sample was PBMCs, taken before anti-PD-1 treatment. The receptors were sampled from a human donor with basal cell carcinoma.

The chain joins TRBV2 to TRBJ2-7; the D is unclear. This CDR3 contains 14 residues. The V end was cut by 7 bases, the J end by 6 bases, with 19 bases between. Germline V gene data show CDR1 as SNHLY and CDR2 as FYNNEI. The CDR3 here is CASKLTQTTGEQYF. The CDR3 nucleotides read TGTGCCAGCAAATTGACCCAAACGACGGGCGAGCAGTACTTC.

The chain uses TRBV18 and TRBJ1-2, with D perhaps matching TRBD1 (6 bases). This CDR3 region has 14 residues. V lost 3 bases and J 7 bases, leaving 15 bases between the germline ends. Germline V lookup: CDR1 KGHSH, CDR2 LQKENI. CDR3 sequence (DNA): TGTGCCAGCTCACCTGACTGGGGGGCGATTGGCTACACCTTC. Amino acids: CASSPDWGAIGYTF.

The V call is TRBV7-9, the J call TRBJ2-6; 9 bases agree with TRBD1. The germline V gene encodes CDR1 SEHNR and CDR2 FQNEAQ (reference sequence). CDR3 size: 17 residues. The junction had 6 bases not matched to a gene; V was cut back by 6 bases and J by 0 bases. As DNA, the CDR3 is TGTGCCAGCAGGACCGGGACAGGGTCCTCTGGGGCCAACGTCCTGACTTTC. Protein product: CASRTGTGSSGANVLTF.

The J gene is TRBJ2-2, the V gene TRBV3-1 (or the pseudogene TRBV3-2); the D is unclear. The CDR3 sequence is 13 residues long. Trimming pared 1 base from V and 6 bases from J, leaving 6 bases between. The germline V gene encodes CDR1 LGHDT and CDR2 YNNKEL (reference sequence). This chain's CDR3 is CASSQVLPGELFF. The DNA of the CDR3 is TGTGCCAGCAGCCAAGTGCTCCCCGGGGAGCTGTTTTTT.

The chain links TRBV30 to TRBJ2-3; 9 bases are shared with TRBD1. J was trimmed by 1 base and V by 2 bases; bases with no gene match: 7. The V gene's germline CDR1 is GTSNPN and CDR2 SVGIG (reference sequence). The CDR3 covers 16 residues. The CDR3 DNA sequence: TGTGCCTGGAGTAGCAACAGGGGGCAGGGCACAGATACGCAGTATTTT. This codes for CAWSSNRGQGTDTQYF.

This chain connects TRBV6-5 to TRBJ1-5, with 8 bases matching TRBD1. V lost 9 bases and J lost 0; bases outside the gene matches: 7. The CDR3 is 15 residues long. Germline-derived CDR1 and CDR2 are MNHEY and SVGAGI. The CDR3 protein is CASGQGRYSNQPQHF. CDR3 nucleotides: TGTGCCAGTGGACAGGGTCGTTATAGCAATCAGCCCCAGCATTTT.

V is TRBV3-1 (or the pseudogene TRBV3-2) and J is TRBJ1-2; 7 bases align to TRBD1. This CDR3 has 14 residues. V lost 6 bases to trimming and J lost 6 bases; unmatched junction nucleotides: 10. From germline, CDR1 is LGHDT and CDR2 YNNKEL (reference sequence). The CDR3, as DNA: TGTGCCAGCAGGCTAAGACCGGGACAGCATGGCTACACCTTC. It is translated as CASRLRPGQHGYTF.

This rearrangement joins TRBV9 to TRBJ1-1; D call uncertain. The CDR3 totals 13 residues. Deletions cut 1 base from V and 6 bases from J, with 10 bases between. The germline V gene has CDR1 SGDLS and CDR2 YYNGEE. CDR3 protein: CASSVQAGSEAFF. CDR3 bases: TGTGCCAGCAGCGTACAGGCGGGTTCTGAAGCTTTCTTT.

This chain connects TRBV19 to TRBJ1-2; possibly TRBD1 for D (6 bases). V lost 8 bases and J lost 4, with 14 bases in between. The germline V gene encodes CDR1 LNHDA and CDR2 SQIVND (reference sequence). The CDR3 spans 13 residues. The CDR3 is CASRNTGSYGYTF. The DNA for the CDR3 is TGTGCCAGTCGCAACACAGGGAGCTATGGCTACACCTTC. The full variable domain, rest sourced from reference TRBV19 and TRBJ1-2, is DGGITQSPKYLFRKEGQNVTLSCEQNLNHDAMYWYRQDPGQGLRLIYYSQIVNDFQKGDIAEGYSVSREKKESFPLTVTSAQKNPTAFYLCASRNTGSYGYTFGSGTRLTVV.

CDR3 bases: TGTGCCAGCAGTGAAGACGGTGAAAAACTGTTTTTT. It is translated as CASSEDGEKLFF. V and J are TRBV6-1 and TRBJ1-4; D remains unclear. The V gene lost 1 base and the J gene lost 7 bases, with 4 bases spanning the gap. Germline V gives CDR1 MNHNS, CDR2 SASEGT. The CDR3 is made up of 12 amino acids.

This sequence joins TRBV30 and TRBJ1-1; TRBD1 aligns across 8 bases. The CDR3 is 16 amino acids. Losses at the gene ends were 4 bases for V and 4 bases for J; bases not matched to a gene: 14. CDR1 is GTSNPN and CDR2 is SVGIG in the germline V gene (reference sequence). The CDR3 here is CAWNPSRGLKSTEAFF. As DNA, the CDR3 is TGTGCCTGGAATCCTTCCAGGGGGCTGAAATCCACTGAAGCTTTCTTT.

J is TRBJ1-3 and V is TRBV19, with a possible D match to TRBD1 (5 bases). V was trimmed by 6 bases and J by 4 bases, leaving 16 bases between them. CDR1 and CDR2 from the germline V gene are LNHDA and SQIVND (reference sequence). This CDR3 has 15 residues. The CDR3 sequence is CASRPDKKVGNTIYF. DNA for the CDR3: TGTGCCAGTAGGCCGGACAAAAAAGTCGGAAACACCATATATTTT.

The J gene is TRBJ2-1, the V gene TRBV18; D remains unclear. Germline V lookup: CDR1 KGHSH, CDR2 LQKENI. This CDR3 region has 14 residues. Trimming left V 2 bases short and J 7 bases short, with 12 bases between. In DNA, the CDR3 is TGTGCCAGCTCACCAGATTTTGGGGTTAATGAGCAGTTCTTC. As protein: CASSPDFGVNEQFF.

The V and J genes are TRBV7-3 and TRBJ1-1; maybe TRBD1 (5 bases). V was shortened by 5 bases and J by 4 bases, with 11 bases between the two germline ends. Germline CDR1 is SGHTA and CDR2 is FQGTGA. The CDR3 contains 13 residues. As DNA, the CDR3 is TGTGCCAGCAGCCTCCTGGGGGGCACTGAAGCTTTCTTT. It encodes CASSLLGGTEAFF.